A selection of T cell receptor beta chains follows, all from one sample in a study of T cells in Graves' hyperthyroidism and ophthalmopathy. Each CDR3 protein gets one entry after TCRdb re-called the multiplex PCR reads with MiXCR. The sample contains 500,000 to 650,000 distinct CDR3 sequences, 12% to 15% of which appear only once. The material sequenced was blood. These receptors were taken from a woman in her thirties or forties with Graves' hyperthyroidism. The CDR3 runs from the conserved cysteine through the conserved F or W. D genes are given only for firm matches. For some rows the clone size is stated as once, few or many, or as a class when expanded; others skip it.

J | V | D | size | DNA | CDR3
TRBJ2-1 | TRBV25-1 | NA | many | TGTGCCAGCAGTGAAATGGGTCTAGACAATGAGCAGTTCTTC | CASSEMGLDNEQFF
TRBJ1-6 | TRBV11-2 | NA | NA | TGTGCCAGCACCCCTGGTAGGGAGGGGAATTCACCCCTCCACTTT | CASTPGREGNSPLHF
TRBJ2-1 | TRBV29-1 | TRBD2 | NA | TGCAGCGTTGGACTAGCGGGAGGCCATGAGCAGTTCTTC | CSVGLAGGHEQFF
TRBJ2-3 | TRBV6-1 | TRBD2 | many | TGTGCCAGCAGTTATACGCGGGAGAGGGTAGATACGCAGTATTTT | CASSYTRERVDTQYF
TRBJ2-1 | TRBV29-1 | TRBD2 | NA | TGCAGCGTTAAAGGACTAGCGGGGAGCTCCTACAATGAGCAGTTCTTC | CSVKGLAGSSYNEQFF
TRBJ2-5 | TRBV28 | NA | few | TGTGCCAGCAGTTTCAGGGGAGCGCCGGAGACCCAGTACTTC | CASSFRGAPETQYF
TRBJ1-2 | TRBV5-1 | TRBD1 | NA | TGCGCCAGCAGCCAGGGGGTCTATGGCTACACCTTC | CASSQGVYGYTF
TRBJ2-3 | TRBV6-1 | TRBD2 | many | TGTGCCAGCAGTGAAGCTTCCGCGGGAGGGCGCACAGATACGCAGTATTTT | CASSEASAGGRTDTQYF
TRBJ2-5 | TRBV5-1 | NA | once | TGCGCCAGCCACACTAGTGAGACCCAGTACTTC | CASHTSETQYF
TRBJ1-4 | TRBV5-6 | NA | NA | TGTGCCAGCAGCTCCGGACCGGTAGTTGCAACTAATGAAAAACTGTTTTTT | CASSSGPVVATNEKLFF
TRBJ1-6 | TRBV20-1 | TRBD1 | many | TGCAGTCGCCGGAGGGGGACAGGGGATAATTCACCCCTCCACTTT | CSRRRGTGDNSPLHF
TRBJ1-4 | TRBV18 | NA | many | TGTGCCAGCTCACCAGCGGGAGTGGAAAAACTGTTTTTT | CASSPAGVEKLFF
TRBJ2-2 | TRBV28 | TRBD1 | NA | TGTGCCAGCAGTTCGACAGGGGAAAACACCGGGGAGCTGTTTTTT | CASSSTGENTGELFF
TRBJ1-4 | TRBV5-1 | NA | NA | TGCGCCAGCAGCTTGATGGGGTCAACTAATGAAAAACTGTTTTTT | CASSLMGSTNEKLFF
TRBJ2-6 | TRBV19 | NA | few | TGTGCCAGTAGTATAGCGGGAGCGGCTGGGGCCAACGTCCTGACTTTC | CASSIAGAAGANVLTF
TRBJ2-2 | TRBV20-1 | NA | many | TGCAGTGCTAGAGATTTTCGACTAGGAAACACCGGGGAGCTGTTTTTT | CSARDFRLGNTGELFF
TRBJ2-1 | TRBV7-9 | TRBD2 | many | TGTGCCAGCAGGGTCAGCGGGAGTGTTGTTAATGAGCAGTTCTTC | CASRVSGSVVNEQFF
TRBJ2-5 | TRBV14 | TRBD2 | NA | TGTGCCAGCAGCCATTTGGATAGCGGGAGGGGAGAGACCCAGTACTTC | CASSHLDSGRGETQYF
TRBJ2-2 | TRBV9 | TRBD1 | few | TGTGCCAGCAGCCTTACCGGGACAGGGGGATCCGGGGAGCTGTTTTTT | CASSLTGTGGSGELFF
TRBJ2-7 | TRBV28 | NA | NA | TGTGCCAGCAGTTTAATTGAGGGAGCAGGCTACGAGCAGTACTTC | CASSLIEGAGYEQYF
TRBJ1-4 | TRBV18 | NA | many | TGTGCCAGCTCAGTATACAGAACTAATGAAAAACTGTTTTTT | CASSVYRTNEKLFF
TRBJ2-1 | TRBV28 | TRBD2 | many | TGTGCCAGCAGTCCGACGTACAGCGGGAGGATTGAGCAGTTCTTC | CASSPTYSGRIEQFF
TRBJ2-1 | TRBV12-3/TRBV12-4 | NA | many | TGTGCCAGCAGTTTAAGCCCGTACAATGAGCAGTTCTTC | CASSLSPYNEQFF
TRBJ2-6 | TRBV5-6 | NA | many | TGTGCCAGCAGCTCCACAGGGTCTGGGGCCAACGTCCTGACTTTC | CASSSTGSGANVLTF
TRBJ1-2 | TRBV5-1 | TRBD1 | many | TGCGCCAGCAGCGCCGAGAGGGGGCTTAACTATGGCTACACCTTC | CASSAERGLNYGYTF
TRBJ1-2 | TRBV20-1 | NA | NA | TGCAGTGCTAGACTAGCGGTATCGGCCAGGGAGGATGGCTACACCTTC | CSARLAVSAREDGYTF
TRBJ2-2 | TRBV6-1 | NA | many | TGTGCCAGCAGGAATTCACAGGGCCGACGCGGGGAGCTGTTTTTT | CASRNSQGRRGELFF
TRBJ1-4 | TRBV2 | NA | NA | TGTGCCAGCGTCTCCGAGGGGGGCCCAAATGAAAAACTGTTTTTT | CASVSEGGPNEKLFF
TRBJ2-5 | TRBV5-1 | TRBD1 | NA | TGCGCCAGCAGCTACCTCCGGACAGGGGGCCAAGAGACCCAGTACTTC | CASSYLRTGGQETQYF
TRBJ1-3 | TRBV9 | TRBD1 | few | TGTGCCAGCAGCACTCAGGGGGATCCGGGAAACACCATATATTTT | CASSTQGDPGNTIYF
TRBJ2-5 | TRBV20-1 | TRBD2 | many | TGCAGTGCTAGTATCACTAGCGGGAAAGAGACCCAGTACTTC | CSASITSGKETQYF
TRBJ2-2 | TRBV28 | NA | many | TGTGCCAGCAGTCCGCCTACATACAGGAACACCGGGGAGCTGTTTTTT | CASSPPTYRNTGELFF
TRBJ2-7 | TRBV30 | TRBD2 | many | TGTGCCTGGAGTGTACAACTAGCGGGCGAGCAGTACTTC | CAWSVQLAGEQYF
TRBJ2-7 | TRBV15 | NA | NA | TGTGCCACCAGCCGGACGGTGAGCTCCTACGAGCAGTACTTC | CATSRTVSSYEQYF